This TCR beta chain emerged from a study of CD8 T cells in Susac syndrome. The study sequenced TCR beta in blood CD8+ and CD4+ T cells. In contrast to the negatively isolated CD8+ and CD4+ T cells, TEMRA cells were FACS-enriched. Reverse transcription used about 0.45 to 1 ug RNA and random hexamers. It was immunoSEQ multiplex PCR that amplified TCR beta CDR3 across 54 Vbeta and 13 Jbeta. Via MiXCR, TCRdb re-called the immunoSEQ multiplex PCR reads, giving one row per CDR3 protein. The sample shows fewer than 85,000 distinct CDR3 sequences, just under 95% of them seen only once. This CDR3 contains 10 residues. With 6 bases removed from V and 7 bases from J, the gap between germline ends came to 4 bases. CDR1 and CDR2 (germline): LGHNA, YNFKEQ.

The sequencing input was CD8+ T cells from PBMCs. The chain has TRBV4-2 and TRBJ2-1; D unresolved. This receptor was identified in a human donor with multiple sclerosis. The CDR3 spells CASRGNEQFF. The DNA of the CDR3 is TGTGCCAGCAGGGGTAATGAGCAGTTCTTC.